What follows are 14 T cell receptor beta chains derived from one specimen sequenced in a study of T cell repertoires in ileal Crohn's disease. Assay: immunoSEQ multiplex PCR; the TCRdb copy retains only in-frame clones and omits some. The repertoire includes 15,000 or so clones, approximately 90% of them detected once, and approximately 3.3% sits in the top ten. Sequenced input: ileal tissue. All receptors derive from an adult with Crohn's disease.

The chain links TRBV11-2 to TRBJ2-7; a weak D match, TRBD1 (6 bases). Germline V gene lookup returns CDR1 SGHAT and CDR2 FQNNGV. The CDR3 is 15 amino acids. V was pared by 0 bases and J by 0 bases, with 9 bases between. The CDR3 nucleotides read TGTGCCAGCAGCTTAGATTGGACAGACTCCTACGAGCAGTACTTC. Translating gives CASSLDWTDSYEQYF.

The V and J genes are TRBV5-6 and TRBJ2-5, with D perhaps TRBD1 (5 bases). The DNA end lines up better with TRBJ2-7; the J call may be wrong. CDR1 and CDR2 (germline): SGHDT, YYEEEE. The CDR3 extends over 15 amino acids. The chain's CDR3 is CASSLAGLNSYEQYF. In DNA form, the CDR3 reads TGTGCCAGCAGCTTGGCAGGGCTCAACTCCTACGAGCAGTACTTC.

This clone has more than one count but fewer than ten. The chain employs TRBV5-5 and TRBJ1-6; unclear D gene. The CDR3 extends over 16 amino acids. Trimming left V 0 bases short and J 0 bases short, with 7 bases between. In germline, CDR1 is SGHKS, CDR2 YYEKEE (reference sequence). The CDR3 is CASSLDRSSYNSPLHF. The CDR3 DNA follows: TGTGCCAGCAGCTTGGATCGGAGCTCCTATAATTCACCCCTCCACTTT.

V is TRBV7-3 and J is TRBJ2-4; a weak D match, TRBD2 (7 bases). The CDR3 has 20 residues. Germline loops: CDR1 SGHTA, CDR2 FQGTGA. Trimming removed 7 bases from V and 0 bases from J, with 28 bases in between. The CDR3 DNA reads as TGTGCCAGCACCGAATCAGCCGCATCTGGGGGGGCGGGAGCCAAAAACATTCAGTACTTC. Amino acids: CASTESAASGGAGAKNIQYF.

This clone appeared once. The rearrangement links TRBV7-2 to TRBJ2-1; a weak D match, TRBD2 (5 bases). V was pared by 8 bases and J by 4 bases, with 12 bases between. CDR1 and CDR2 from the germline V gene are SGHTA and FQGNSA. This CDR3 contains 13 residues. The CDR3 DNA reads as TGTGCCAGCGGGTGGACTTCATACAATGAGCAGTTCTTC. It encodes CASGWTSYNEQFF.

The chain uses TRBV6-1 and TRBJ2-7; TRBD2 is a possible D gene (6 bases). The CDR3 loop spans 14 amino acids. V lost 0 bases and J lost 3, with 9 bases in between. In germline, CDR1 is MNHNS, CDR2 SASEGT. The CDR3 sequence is CASSEAGGNYEQYF. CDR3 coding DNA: TGTGCCAGCAGTGAAGCTGGGGGGAACTACGAGCAGTACTTC.

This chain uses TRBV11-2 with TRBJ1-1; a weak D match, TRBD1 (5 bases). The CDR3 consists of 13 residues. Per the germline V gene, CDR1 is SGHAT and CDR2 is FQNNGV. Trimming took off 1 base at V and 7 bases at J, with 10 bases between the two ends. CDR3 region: CASSLAGSNEAFF. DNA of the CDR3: TGTGCCAGCAGCTTAGCAGGGTCGAATGAAGCTTTCTTT.

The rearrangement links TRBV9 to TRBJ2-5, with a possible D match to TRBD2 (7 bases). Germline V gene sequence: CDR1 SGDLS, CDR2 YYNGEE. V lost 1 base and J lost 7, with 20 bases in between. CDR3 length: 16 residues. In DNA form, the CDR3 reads TGTGCCAGCAGCGTATGGCGGGGAGGGGGGTCGGGGACCCAGTACTTC. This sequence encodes CASSVWRGGGSGTQYF. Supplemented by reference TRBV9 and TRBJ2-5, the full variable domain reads DSGVTQTPKHLITATGQRVTLRCSPRSGDLSVYWYQQSLDQGLQFLIQYYNGEERAKGNILERFSAQQFPDLHSELNLSSLELGDSALYFCASSVWRGGGSGTQYFGPGTRLLVL.

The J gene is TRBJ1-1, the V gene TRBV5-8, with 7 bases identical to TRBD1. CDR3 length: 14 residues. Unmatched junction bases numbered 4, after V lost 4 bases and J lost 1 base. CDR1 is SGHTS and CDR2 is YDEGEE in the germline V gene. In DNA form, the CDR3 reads TGTGCCAGCAGCCTGGGACAGCCGAACACTGAAGCTTTCTTT. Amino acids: CASSLGQPNTEAFF. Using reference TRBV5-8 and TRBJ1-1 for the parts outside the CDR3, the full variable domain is EAGVTQSPTHLIKTRGQQATLRCSPISGHTSVYWYQQALGLGLQFLLWYDEGEERNRGNFPPRFSGRQFPNYSSELNVNALELEDSALYLCASSLGQPNTEAFFGQGTRLTVV.

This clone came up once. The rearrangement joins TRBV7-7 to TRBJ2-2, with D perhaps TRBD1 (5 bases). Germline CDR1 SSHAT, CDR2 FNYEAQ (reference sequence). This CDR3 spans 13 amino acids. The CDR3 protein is CATGRAETGELFF. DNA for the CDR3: TGTGCTACGGGCAGGGCGGAAACCGGGGAGCTGTTTTTT.

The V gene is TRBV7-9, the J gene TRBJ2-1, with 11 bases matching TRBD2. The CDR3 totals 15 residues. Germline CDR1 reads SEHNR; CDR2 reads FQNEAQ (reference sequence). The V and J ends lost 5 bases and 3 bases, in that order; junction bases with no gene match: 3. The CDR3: CASSEGLADYNEQFF. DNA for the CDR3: TGTGCCAGCAGCGAGGGACTAGCGGACTACAATGAGCAGTTCTTC.

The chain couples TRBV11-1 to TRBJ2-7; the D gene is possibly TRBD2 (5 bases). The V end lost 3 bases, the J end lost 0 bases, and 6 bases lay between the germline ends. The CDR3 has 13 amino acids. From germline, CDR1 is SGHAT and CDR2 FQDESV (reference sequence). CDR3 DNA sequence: TGTGCCAGCAGCTTGGGGAGCTCCTACGAGCAGTACTTC. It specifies CASSLGSSYEQYF.

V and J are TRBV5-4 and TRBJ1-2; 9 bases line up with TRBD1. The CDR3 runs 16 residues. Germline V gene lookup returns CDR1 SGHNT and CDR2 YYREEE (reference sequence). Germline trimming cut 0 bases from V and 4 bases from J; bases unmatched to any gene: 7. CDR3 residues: CASSLGAGQGPYGYTF. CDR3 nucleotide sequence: TGTGCCAGCAGCTTGGGCGCGGGACAGGGCCCCTATGGCTACACCTTC.

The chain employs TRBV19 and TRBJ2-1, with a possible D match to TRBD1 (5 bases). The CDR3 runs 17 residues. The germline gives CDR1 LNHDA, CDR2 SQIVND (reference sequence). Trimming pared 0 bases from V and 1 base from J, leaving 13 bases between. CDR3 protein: CASSIEGHYRSYNEQFF. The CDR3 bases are TGTGCCAGTAGTATAGAGGGGCATTATCGATCCTACAATGAGCAGTTCTTC.